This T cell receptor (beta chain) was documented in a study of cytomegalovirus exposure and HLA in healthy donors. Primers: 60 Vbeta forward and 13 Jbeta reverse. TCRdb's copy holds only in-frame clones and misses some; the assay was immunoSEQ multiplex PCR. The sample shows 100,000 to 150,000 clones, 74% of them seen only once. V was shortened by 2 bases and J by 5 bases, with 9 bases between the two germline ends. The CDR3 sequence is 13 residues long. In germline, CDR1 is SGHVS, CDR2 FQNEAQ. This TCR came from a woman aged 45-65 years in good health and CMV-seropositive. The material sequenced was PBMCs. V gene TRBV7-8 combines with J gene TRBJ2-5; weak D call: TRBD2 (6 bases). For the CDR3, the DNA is TGTGCCAGCAGCTTACTCCTAGCGGAGACCCAGTACTTC. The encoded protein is CASSLLLAETQYF.